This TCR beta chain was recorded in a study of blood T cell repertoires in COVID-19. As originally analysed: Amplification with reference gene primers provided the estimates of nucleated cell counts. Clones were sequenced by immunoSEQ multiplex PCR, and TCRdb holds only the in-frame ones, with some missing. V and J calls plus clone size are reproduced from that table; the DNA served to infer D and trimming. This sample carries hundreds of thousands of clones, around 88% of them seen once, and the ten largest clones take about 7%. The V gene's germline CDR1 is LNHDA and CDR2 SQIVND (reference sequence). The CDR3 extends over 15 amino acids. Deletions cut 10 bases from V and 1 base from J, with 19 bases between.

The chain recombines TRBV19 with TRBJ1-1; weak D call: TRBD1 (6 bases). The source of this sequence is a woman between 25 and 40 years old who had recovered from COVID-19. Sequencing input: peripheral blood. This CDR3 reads CATSGGATWNTEAFF. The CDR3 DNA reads TGTGCCACCAGCGGGGGGGCGACGTGGAACACTGAAGCTTTCTTT.